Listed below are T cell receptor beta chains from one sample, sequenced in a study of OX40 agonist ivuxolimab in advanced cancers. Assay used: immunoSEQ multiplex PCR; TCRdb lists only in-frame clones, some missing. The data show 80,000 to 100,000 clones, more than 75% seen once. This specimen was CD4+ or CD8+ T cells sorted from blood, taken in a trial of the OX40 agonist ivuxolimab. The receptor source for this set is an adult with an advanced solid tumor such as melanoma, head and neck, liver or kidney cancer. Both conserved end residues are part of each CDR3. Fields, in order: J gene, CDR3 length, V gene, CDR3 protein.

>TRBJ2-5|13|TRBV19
CASSMRGVETQYF
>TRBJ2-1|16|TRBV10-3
CAISGGLAGTNNEQFF
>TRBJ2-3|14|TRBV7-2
CASSLNNRRDTQYF
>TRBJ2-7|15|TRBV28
CASSFAGSGSYEQYF
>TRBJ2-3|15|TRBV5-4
CASSLGAPGSDTQYF
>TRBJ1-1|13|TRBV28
CASSRTGPREAFF
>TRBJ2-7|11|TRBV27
CATSGRNEQYF
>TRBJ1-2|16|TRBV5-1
CASSSGTGGLNYGYTF
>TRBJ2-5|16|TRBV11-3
CASSLGRLAGQETQYF
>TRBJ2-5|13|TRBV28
CAISGGRRETQYF